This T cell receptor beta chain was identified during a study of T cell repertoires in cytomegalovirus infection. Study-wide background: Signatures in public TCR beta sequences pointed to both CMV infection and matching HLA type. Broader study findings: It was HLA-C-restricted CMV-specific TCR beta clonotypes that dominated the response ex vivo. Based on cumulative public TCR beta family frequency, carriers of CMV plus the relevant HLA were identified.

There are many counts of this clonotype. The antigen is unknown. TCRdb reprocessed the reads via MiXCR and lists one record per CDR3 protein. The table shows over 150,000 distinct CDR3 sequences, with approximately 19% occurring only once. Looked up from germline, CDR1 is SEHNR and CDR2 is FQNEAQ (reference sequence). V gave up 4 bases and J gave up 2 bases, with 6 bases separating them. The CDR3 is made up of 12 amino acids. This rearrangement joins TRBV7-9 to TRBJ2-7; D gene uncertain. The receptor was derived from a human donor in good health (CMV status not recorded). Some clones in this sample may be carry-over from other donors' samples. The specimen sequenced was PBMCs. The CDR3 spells CASSSQTYEQYF. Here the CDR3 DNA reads TGTGCCAGCAGCTCCCAAACCTACGAGCAGTACTTC.